This T cell receptor beta chain derives from a study of glioma-infiltrating T cells after dendritic cell vaccination. The CDR3 sequence is 12 residues long. Trimming shortened V by 2 bases and J by 11 bases, and 13 bases separated the two germline ends. Germline-derived CDR1 and CDR2 are MNHNY and SVGAGI (reference sequence). The time point denotes: after dendritic cell vaccination, including at tumor progression/relapse. Sequencing used immunoSEQ multiplex PCR; TCRdb keeps in-frame clones, though not all of them. There are roughly 80,000 clones in the sample; roughly 84% occur only once, and more than 2% lies in the top ten.

This chain joins TRBV6-6 and TRBJ2-7; perhaps TRBD2 as D (7 bases). The material sequenced was blood, taken after dendritic cell vaccination. The sequence derives from a human donor with glioblastoma. CDR3 loop: CASSYGEGGKYF. CDR3 in DNA: TGTGCCAGCAGTTACGGTGAGGGGGGGAAGTACTTC.